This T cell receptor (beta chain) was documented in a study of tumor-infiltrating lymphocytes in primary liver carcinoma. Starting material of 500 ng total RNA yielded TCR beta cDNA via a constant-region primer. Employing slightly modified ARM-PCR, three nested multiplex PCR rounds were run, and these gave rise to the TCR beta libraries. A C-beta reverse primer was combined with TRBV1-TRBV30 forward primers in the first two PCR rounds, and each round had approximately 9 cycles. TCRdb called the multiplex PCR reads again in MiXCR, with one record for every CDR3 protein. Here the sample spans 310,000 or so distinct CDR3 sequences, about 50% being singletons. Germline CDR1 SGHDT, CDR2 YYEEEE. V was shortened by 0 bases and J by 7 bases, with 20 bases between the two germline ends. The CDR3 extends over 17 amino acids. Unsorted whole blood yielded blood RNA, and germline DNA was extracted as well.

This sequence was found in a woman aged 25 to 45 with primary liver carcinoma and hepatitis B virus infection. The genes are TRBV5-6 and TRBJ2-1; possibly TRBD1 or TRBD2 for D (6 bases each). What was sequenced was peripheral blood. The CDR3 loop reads CASSLGFGGPSLNEQFF. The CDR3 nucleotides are TGTGCCAGCAGCTTGGGGTTTGGGGGGCCTTCTTTGAATGAGCAGTTCTTC.